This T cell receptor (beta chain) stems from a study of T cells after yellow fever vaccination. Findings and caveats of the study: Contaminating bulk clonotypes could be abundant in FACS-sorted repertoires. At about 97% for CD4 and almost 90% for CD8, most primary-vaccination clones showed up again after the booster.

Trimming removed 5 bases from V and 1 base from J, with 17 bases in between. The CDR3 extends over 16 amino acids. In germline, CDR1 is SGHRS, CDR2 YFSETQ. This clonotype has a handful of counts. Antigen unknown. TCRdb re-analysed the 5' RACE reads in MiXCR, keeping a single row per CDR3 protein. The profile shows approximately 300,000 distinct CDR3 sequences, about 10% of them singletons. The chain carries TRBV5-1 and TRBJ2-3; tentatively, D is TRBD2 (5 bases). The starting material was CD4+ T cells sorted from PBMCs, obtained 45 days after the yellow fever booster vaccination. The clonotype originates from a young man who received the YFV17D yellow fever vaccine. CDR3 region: CASSPPRAGGTDTQYF. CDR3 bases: TGCGCCAGCAGTCCCCCTAGGGCGGGCGGCACAGATACGCAGTATTTT. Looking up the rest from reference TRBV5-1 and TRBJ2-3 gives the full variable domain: KAGVTQTPRYLIKTRGQQVTLSCSPISGHRSVSWYQQTPGQGLQFLFEYFSETQRNKGNFPGRFSGRQFSNSRSEMNVSTLELGDSALYLCASSPPRAGGTDTQYFGPGTRLTVL.